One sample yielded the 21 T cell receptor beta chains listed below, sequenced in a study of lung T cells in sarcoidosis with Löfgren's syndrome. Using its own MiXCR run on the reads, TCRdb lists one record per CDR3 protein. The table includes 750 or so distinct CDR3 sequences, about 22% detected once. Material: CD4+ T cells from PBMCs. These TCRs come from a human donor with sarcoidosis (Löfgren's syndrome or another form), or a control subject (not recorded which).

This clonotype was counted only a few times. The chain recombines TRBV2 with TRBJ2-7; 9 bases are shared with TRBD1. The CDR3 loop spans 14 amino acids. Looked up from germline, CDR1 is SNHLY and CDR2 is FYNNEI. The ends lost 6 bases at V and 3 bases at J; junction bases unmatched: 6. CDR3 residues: CASRRDRVDYEQYF. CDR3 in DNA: TGTGCCAGCAGAAGGGACAGGGTGGACTACGAGCAGTACTTC.

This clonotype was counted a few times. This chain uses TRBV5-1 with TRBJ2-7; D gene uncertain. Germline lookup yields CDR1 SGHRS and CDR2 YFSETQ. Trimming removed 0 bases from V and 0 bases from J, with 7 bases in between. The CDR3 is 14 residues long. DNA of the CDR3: TGCGCCAGCAGCTTGGCAGGCGACTCCTACGAGCAGTACTTC. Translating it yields CASSLAGDSYEQYF. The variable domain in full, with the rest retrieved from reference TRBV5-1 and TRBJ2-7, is KAGVTQTPRYLIKTRGQQVTLSCSPISGHRSVSWYQQTPGQGLQFLFEYFSETQRNKGNFPGRFSGRQFSNSRSEMNVSTLELGDSALYLCASSLAGDSYEQYFGPGTRLTVT.

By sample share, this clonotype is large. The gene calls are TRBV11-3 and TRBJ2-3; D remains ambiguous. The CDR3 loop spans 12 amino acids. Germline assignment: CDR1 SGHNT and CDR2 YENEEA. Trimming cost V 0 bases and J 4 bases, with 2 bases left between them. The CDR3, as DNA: TGTGCCAGCAGCTTAGACGCAGATACGCAGTATTTT. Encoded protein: CASSLDADTQYF.

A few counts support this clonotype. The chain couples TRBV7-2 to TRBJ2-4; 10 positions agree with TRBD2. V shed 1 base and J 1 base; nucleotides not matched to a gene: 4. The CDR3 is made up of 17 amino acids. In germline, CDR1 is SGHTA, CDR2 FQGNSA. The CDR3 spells CASSLESGGGAKNIQYF. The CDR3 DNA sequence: TGTGCCAGCAGCTTAGAAAGCGGGGGGGGGGCCAAAAACATTCAGTACTTC.

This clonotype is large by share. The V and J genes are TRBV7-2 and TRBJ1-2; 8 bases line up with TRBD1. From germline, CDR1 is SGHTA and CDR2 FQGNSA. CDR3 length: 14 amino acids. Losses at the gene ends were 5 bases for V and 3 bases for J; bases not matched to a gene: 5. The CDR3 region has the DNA TGTGCCAGCAGCAGACAGGGGAGTGACTATGGCTACACCTTC. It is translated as CASSRQGSDYGYTF.

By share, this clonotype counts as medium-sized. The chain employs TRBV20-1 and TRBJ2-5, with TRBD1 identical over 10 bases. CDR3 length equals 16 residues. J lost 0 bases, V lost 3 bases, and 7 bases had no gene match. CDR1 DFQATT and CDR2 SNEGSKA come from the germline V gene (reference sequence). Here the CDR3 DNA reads TGCAGTGCTAGTGATGCGGGGACAGGGGACCAAGAGACCCAGTACTTC. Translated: CSASDAGTGDQETQYF.

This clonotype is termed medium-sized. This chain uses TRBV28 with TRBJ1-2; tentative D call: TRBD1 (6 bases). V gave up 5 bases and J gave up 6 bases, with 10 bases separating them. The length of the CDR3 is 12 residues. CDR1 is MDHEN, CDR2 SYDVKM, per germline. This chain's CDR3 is CASSPGVHGYTF. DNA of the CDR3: TGTGCCAGCAGTCCAGGGGTCCATGGCTACACCTTC.

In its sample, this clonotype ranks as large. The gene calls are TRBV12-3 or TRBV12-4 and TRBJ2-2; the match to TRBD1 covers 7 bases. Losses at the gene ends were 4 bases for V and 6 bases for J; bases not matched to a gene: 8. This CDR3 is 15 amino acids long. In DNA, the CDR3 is TGTGCCAGCAGTTCCTTGACAGGGCGCCCCGGGGAGCTGTTTTTT. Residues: CASSSLTGRPGELFF.

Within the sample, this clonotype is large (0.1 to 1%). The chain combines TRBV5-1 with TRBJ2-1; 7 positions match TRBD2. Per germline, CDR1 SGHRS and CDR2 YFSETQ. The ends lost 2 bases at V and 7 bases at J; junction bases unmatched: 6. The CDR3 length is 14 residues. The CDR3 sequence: CASSFQAGSNEQFF. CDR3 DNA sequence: TGCGCCAGCAGCTTCCAAGCGGGGAGTAATGAGCAGTTCTTC.

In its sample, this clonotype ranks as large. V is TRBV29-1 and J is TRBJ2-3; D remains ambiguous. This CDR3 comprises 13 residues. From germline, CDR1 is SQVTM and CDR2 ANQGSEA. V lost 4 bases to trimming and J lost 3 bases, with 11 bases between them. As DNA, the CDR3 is TGCAGCGTTGTTAGTCGCTTGACAGATACGCAGTATTTT. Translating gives CSVVSRLTDTQYF.

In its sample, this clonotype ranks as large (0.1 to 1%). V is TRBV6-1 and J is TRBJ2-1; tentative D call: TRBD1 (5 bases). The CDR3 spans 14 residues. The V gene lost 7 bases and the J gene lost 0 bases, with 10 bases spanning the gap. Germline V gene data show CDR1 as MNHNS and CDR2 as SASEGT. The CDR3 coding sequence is TGTGCCAGCACCGGACAAAGCTCCTACAATGAGCAGTTCTTC. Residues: CASTGQSSYNEQFF.

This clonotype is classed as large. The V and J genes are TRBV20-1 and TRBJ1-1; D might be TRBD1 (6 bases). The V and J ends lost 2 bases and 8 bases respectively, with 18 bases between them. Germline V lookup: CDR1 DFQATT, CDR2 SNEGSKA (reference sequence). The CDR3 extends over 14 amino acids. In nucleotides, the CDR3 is TGCAGTGCTAGAACTACGGGACAAATCCCCGAAGCTTTCTTT. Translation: CSARTTGQIPEAFF.

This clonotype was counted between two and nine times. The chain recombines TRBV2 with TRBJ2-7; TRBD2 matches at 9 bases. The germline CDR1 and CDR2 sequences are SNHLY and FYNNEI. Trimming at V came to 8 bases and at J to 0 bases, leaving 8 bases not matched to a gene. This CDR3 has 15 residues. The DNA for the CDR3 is TGTGCCAGCCAAGCCGGACTAGCGTACTCCTACGAGCAGTACTTC. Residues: CASQAGLAYSYEQYF.

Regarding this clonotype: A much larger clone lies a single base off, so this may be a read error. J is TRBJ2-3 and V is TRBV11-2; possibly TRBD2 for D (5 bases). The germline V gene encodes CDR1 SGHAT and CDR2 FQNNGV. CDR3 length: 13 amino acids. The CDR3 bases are TGTGCCAGCAGCCTAGCTCTCGGGGATACGCGGTATTTT. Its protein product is CASSLALGDTRYF.

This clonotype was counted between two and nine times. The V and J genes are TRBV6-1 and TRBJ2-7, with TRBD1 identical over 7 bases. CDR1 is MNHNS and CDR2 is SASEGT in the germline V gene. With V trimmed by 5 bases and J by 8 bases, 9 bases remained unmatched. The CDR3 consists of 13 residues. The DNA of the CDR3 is TGTGCCAGCAGTACAGGACAGGTCGACAAGCAGTACTTC. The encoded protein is CASSTGQVDKQYF.

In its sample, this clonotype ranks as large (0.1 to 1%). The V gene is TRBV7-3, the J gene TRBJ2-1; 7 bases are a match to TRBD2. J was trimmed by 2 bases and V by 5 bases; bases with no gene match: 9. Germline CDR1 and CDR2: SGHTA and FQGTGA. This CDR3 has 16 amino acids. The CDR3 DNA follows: TGTGCCAGCAGCCTCTCCATAGCGGGCGCCTACAATGAGCAGTTCTTC. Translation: CASSLSIAGAYNEQFF. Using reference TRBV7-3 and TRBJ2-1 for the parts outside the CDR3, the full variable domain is GAGVSQTPSNKVTEKGKYVELRCDPISGHTALYWYRQSLGQGPEFLIYFQGTGAADDSGLPNDRFFAVRPEGSVSTLKIQRTERGDSAVYLCASSLSIAGAYNEQFFGPGTRLTVL.

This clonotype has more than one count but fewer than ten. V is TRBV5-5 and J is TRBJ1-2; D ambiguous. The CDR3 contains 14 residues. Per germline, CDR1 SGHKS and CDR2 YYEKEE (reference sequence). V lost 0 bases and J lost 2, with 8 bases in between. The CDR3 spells CASSLVTANYGYTF. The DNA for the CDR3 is TGTGCCAGCAGCTTGGTAACAGCGAACTATGGCTACACCTTC. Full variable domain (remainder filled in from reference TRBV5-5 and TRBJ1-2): DAGVTQSPTHLIKTRGQQVTLRCSPISGHKSVSWYQQVLGQGPQFIFQYYEKEERGRGNFPDRFSARQFPNYSSELNVNALLLGDSALYLCASSLVTANYGYTFGSGTRLTVV.

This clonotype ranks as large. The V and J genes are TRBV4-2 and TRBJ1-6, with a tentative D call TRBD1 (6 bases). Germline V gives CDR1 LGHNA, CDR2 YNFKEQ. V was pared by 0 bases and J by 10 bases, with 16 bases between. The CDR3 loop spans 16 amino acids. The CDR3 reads CASSQDPGGAGSPLHF. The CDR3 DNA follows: TGTGCCAGCAGCCAAGACCCGGGGGGCGCAGGATCACCCCTCCACTTT.

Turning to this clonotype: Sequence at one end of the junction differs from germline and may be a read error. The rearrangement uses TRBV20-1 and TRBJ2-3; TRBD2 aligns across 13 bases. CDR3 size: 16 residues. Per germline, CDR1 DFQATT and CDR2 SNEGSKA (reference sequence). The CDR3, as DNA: TGCAGTGCCCCAGAGACTAGCGGGGGGTACGCAGGTACGCAATATTTT. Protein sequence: CSAPETSGGYAGTQYF.

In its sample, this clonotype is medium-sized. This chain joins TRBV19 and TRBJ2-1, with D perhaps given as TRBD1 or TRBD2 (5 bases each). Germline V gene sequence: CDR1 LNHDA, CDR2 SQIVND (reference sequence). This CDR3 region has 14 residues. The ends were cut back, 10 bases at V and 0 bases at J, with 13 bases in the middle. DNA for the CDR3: TGTGCCACCCGGGACGGAAGCTCCTACAATGAGCAGTTCTTC. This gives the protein CATRDGSSYNEQFF.

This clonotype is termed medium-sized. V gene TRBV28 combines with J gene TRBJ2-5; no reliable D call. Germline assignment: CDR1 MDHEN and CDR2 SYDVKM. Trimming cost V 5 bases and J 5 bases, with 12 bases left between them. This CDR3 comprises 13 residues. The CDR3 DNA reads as TGTGCCAGCAGTCCCCCCGTTTGGGAGACCCAGTACTTC. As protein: CASSPPVWETQYF.